This TCR beta chain originates from a study of blood T cell repertoires in COVID-19. Background on the study: Samples representing acute and convalescent COVID-19 were sourced from the United States, Italy and Spain.

In the original processing: The assay estimated nucleated cells by amplifying reference gene primers. The data were produced by immunoSEQ multiplex PCR, yet TCRdb's version contains in-frame clones alone and is incomplete. V, J and clone size reflect that table, while D and trimming were determined from the DNA. The data hold around 160,000 clones, with roughly 80% observed a single time. Participant age was roughly 18 to 95 years, and participants resided in approximately 24 US areas. This CDR3 contains 14 residues. The V end was cut by 0 bases, the J end by 3 bases, with 8 bases between. Per the germline V gene, CDR1 is KGHSH and CDR2 is LQKENI.

The chain combines TRBV18 with TRBJ2-5, with a possible D match to TRBD2 (6 bases). The receptor was derived from a woman aged 55-70 years who had recovered from COVID-19. Specimen: PBMCs or T cells enriched from blood (not recorded which). CDR3 loop: CASSPPSGKETQYF. CDR3 DNA: TGTGCCAGCTCACCACCTAGCGGCAAAGAGACCCAGTACTTC. Full variable domain (outside the CDR3, taken from reference TRBV18 and TRBJ2-5): NAGVMQNPRHLVRRRGQEARLRCSPMKGHSHVYWYRQLPEEGLKFMVYLQKENIIDESGMPKERFSAEFPKEGPSILRIQQVVRGDSAAYFCASSPPSGKETQYFGPGTRLLVL.